These T cell receptor beta chains were read from a single sample in a study of cytomegalovirus exposure and HLA in healthy donors. Generated by immunoSEQ multiplex PCR, the TCRdb table keeps only in-frame clones and is missing some. The data hold some 77,000 clones, with about 80% observed a single time. Material for sequencing was PBMCs. Every receptor here comes from a woman in her forties or fifties in good health and CMV-seropositive. Each CDR3 is given with its conserved first and last residue. The order of the fields is clone size, V gene, J gene, D gene, CDR3 protein, CDR3 DNA. The D gene is left open where the match is weak. Size values are once, few and many counts, or a class for expanded clones, and some rows have none.

>NA|TRBV5-4|TRBJ1-1|NA
CASSLVGGRNTEAFF
TGTGCCAGCAGCTTGGTGGGGGGGCGCAACACTGAAGCTTTCTTT
>NA|TRBV6-6|TRBJ2-7|NA
CASSLTGTGAYEQYF
TGTGCCAGCAGCCTTACCGGGACGGGGGCCTACGAGCAGTACTTC
>NA|TRBV11-2|TRBJ2-5|NA
CASSLGQAQETQYF
TGTGCCAGCAGCTTAGGACAGGCCCAAGAGACCCAGTACTTC
>NA|TRBV7-3|TRBJ2-2|NA
CASTEQGGDTGELFF
TGTGCCAGCACCGAACAGGGTGGGGATACCGGGGAGCTGTTTTTT
>NA|TRBV6-6|TRBJ2-1|NA
CASSYSANEQFF
TGTGCCAGCAGTTACTCAGCCAATGAGCAGTTCTTC
>NA|TRBV13|TRBJ2-3|TRBD2
CASSQLGLRGITDTQYF
TGTGCCAGCAGCCAATTGGGACTACGGGGTATCACAGATACGCAGTATTTT
>NA|TRBV7-9|TRBJ1-1|NA
CASSYPAGDNTEAFF
TGTGCCAGCAGCTACCCTGCGGGGGACAACACTGAAGCTTTCTTT
>few|TRBV5-4|TRBJ1-1|NA
CASSTPNTEAFF
TGTGCCAGCAGCACTCCGAACACTGAAGCTTTCTTT
>few|TRBV2|TRBJ2-3|NA
CASSDRRARRGTDTQYF
TGTGCCAGCAGTGATAGACGGGCTCGCAGGGGCACAGATACGCAGTATTTT
>few|TRBV11-2|TRBJ2-1|TRBD2
CASSYQGTSGTSKRNEQFF
TGTGCCAGCAGCTACCAAGGGACTAGCGGGACCTCTAAACGGAATGAGCAGTTCTTC
>NA|TRBV6-6|TRBJ2-1|TRBD1
CASSYDRVGNEQFF
TGTGCCAGCAGCTATGACAGGGTGGGTAATGAGCAGTTCTTC
>NA|TRBV6-5|TRBJ2-7|NA
CASSQPGIGEQYF
TGTGCCAGCAGCCAACCGGGGATTGGAGAGCAGTACTTC
>few|TRBV25-1|TRBJ1-3|NA
CASTGLSGNTIYF
TGTGCCAGCACGGGACTCTCTGGAAACACCATATATTTT
>NA|TRBV7-3|TRBJ1-1|NA
CASSFDTYTEAFF
TGTGCCAGCAGCTTCGACACCTACACTGAAGCTTTCTTT
>NA|TRBV9|TRBJ2-6|NA
CASGTSGANVLTF
TGTGCCAGCGGCACATCTGGGGCCAACGTCCTGACTTTC
>NA|TRBV10-3|TRBJ1-2|TRBD1
CAIKSTGQDGYTF
TGTGCCATCAAATCGACAGGGCAGGATGGCTACACCTTC
>NA|TRBV9|TRBJ2-3|TRBD2
CASSASRTSGYPTDTQYF
TGTGCCAGCAGCGCGTCCCGGACTAGCGGGTACCCAACAGATACGCAGTATTTT
>NA|TRBV30|TRBJ1-2|NA
CAWSVNQGLFGYTF
TGTGCCTGGAGTGTGAACCAGGGGCTCTTCGGCTACACCTTC
>NA|TRBV6-1|TRBJ1-1|TRBD1
CASSAQGATEAFF
TGTGCCAGCAGTGCCCAGGGGGCCACTGAAGCTTTCTTT
>NA|TRBV19|TRBJ2-1|NA
CASSKSGSAYNEQFF
TGTGCCAGTAGTAAGAGCGGTTCCGCCTACAATGAGCAGTTCTTC
>few|TRBV10-3|TRBJ1-2|TRBD1
CAIRGTGSIYGYTF
TGTGCCATCAGAGGGACAGGGAGTATCTATGGCTACACCTTC
>NA|TRBV10-2|TRBJ2-2|NA
CASRVGPGELFF
TGCGCCAGCAGAGTGGGGCCCGGGGAGCTGTTTTTT
>few|TRBV6-5|TRBJ1-6|NA
CASSKIQSRGSPLHF
TGTGCCAGCAGTAAAATACAGTCCCGGGGTTCACCCCTCCACTTT
>NA|TRBV30|TRBJ1-3|TRBD1
CAWSLHWTGTSGNTIYF
TGTGCCTGGAGTCTACACTGGACAGGAACCTCTGGAAACACCATATATTTT
>NA|TRBV5-3|TRBJ1-2|TRBD1
CARSLLTGENYGYTF
TGTGCCAGAAGCTTGCTCACAGGGGAGAACTATGGCTACACCTTC
>NA|TRBV2|TRBJ1-3|TRBD1
CASSELTGLVNTIYF
TGTGCCAGCAGTGAACTGACAGGGCTCGTGAACACCATATATTTT
>NA|TRBV27|TRBJ1-5|TRBD1
CASRGLGQGDQPQHF
TGTGCCAGCAGGGGGCTGGGACAGGGGGATCAGCCCCAGCATTTT
>NA|TRBV7-9|TRBJ1-1|NA
CASSPWGAVNTEAFF
TGTGCCAGCAGCCCGTGGGGCGCTGTGAACACTGAAGCTTTCTTT
>NA|TRBV7-2|TRBJ2-5|NA
CASSPAPRETQYF
TGTGCCAGCAGCCCCGCCCCTAGGGAGACCCAGTACTTC
>NA|TRBV18|TRBJ2-3|NA
CASSPPGGPPDTQYF
TGTGCCAGCTCACCACCGGGGGGGCCTCCAGATACGCAGTATTTT
>once|TRBV2|TRBJ1-5|NA
CASSEQRAGNQPQHF
TGTGCCAGCAGTGAACAGCGGGCAGGGAATCAGCCCCAGCATTTT
>NA|TRBV4-2|TRBJ2-1|NA
CASSQVVRVEEQFF
TGTGCCAGCAGCCAAGTCGTCCGCGTTGAAGAGCAGTTCTTC
>NA|TRBV28|TRBJ2-1|TRBD1
CASSRLTGSYNEQFF
TGTGCCAGCAGCCGCCTGACAGGGTCCTACAATGAGCAGTTCTTC
>NA|TRBV19|TRBJ1-1|NA
CASSIRGGAEAFF
TGTGCCAGTAGTATAAGGGGAGGAGCTGAAGCTTTCTTT
>NA|TRBV29-1|TRBJ1-2|NA
CSVEGVGGNGYTF
TGCAGCGTTGAGGGGGTAGGAGGGAATGGCTACACCTTC
>few|TRBV7-9|TRBJ1-5|TRBD1
CASSLGDRNQPQHF
TGTGCCAGCAGCTTAGGGGACAGAAATCAGCCCCAGCATTTT
>NA|TRBV18|TRBJ1-1|TRBD1
CASSQGQGWTEAFF
TGTGCCAGCTCCCAGGGACAGGGATGGACTGAAGCTTTCTTT
>NA|TRBV7-6|TRBJ1-1|TRBD1
CASSPAGGQNTEAFF
TGTGCCAGCAGCCCCGCAGGGGGCCAGAACACTGAAGCTTTCTTT
>NA|TRBV2|TRBJ1-2|NA
CASSVEGAYGYTF
TGTGCCAGCAGTGTTGAGGGAGCCTATGGCTACACCTTC
>NA|TRBV19|TRBJ2-6|TRBD1
CASSMGQVSSGANVLTF
TGTGCCAGTAGTATGGGACAGGTGAGCTCTGGGGCCAACGTCCTGACTTTC
>NA|TRBV19|TRBJ1-2|NA
CASSQGPGGYTF
TGTGCCAGTAGCCAGGGTCCCGGTGGCTACACCTTC
>NA|TRBV18|TRBJ2-7|TRBD2
CASSYNLAGGPLEQYF
TGTGCCAGCTCATATAATTTAGCGGGGGGCCCCCTCGAGCAGTACTTC
>once|TRBV5-1|TRBJ2-5|NA
CASSLNTGSETQYF
TGCGCCAGCAGCTTAAACACAGGGAGCGAGACCCAGTACTTC
>once|TRBV10-1|TRBJ2-4|NA
CASSESIRGRPKNIQYF
TGCGCCAGCAGTGAGTCGATCAGGGGACGTCCCAAAAACATTCAGTACTTC
>NA|TRBV5-4|TRBJ1-6|TRBD1
CASSLVGGTSPLHF
TGTGCCAGCAGCTTGGTAGGGGGCACTTCACCCCTCCACTTT
>NA|TRBV10-3|TRBJ1-6|TRBD1
CATQHGTGDNSPLHF
TGTGCCACGCAGCATGGGACAGGGGATAATTCACCCCTCCACTTT
>NA|TRBV7-3|TRBJ2-5|NA
CASSLTGGQETQYF
TGTGCCAGCAGCTTAACCGGGGGCCAAGAGACCCAGTACTTC
>once|TRBV19|TRBJ2-1|NA
CASSIAAGASYNEQFF
TGTGCCAGTAGTATAGCGGCAGGGGCGTCCTACAATGAGCAGTTCTTC
>NA|TRBV4-1|TRBJ1-2|NA
CASSQQINYGYTF
TGCGCCAGCAGCCAGCAGATAAACTATGGCTACACCTTC
>NA|TRBV6-6|TRBJ2-1|TRBD2
CASSSGTSGRNEQFF
TGTGCCAGCAGCTCCGGGACTAGCGGGAGAAATGAGCAGTTCTTC
>NA|TRBV15|TRBJ2-3|TRBD1
CATSRDQGDTDTQYF
TGTGCCACCAGCAGAGATCAGGGGGACACAGATACGCAGTATTTT
>NA|TRBV7-9|TRBJ1-5|TRBD1
CASSPPGQGIQPQHF
TGTGCCAGCAGCCCACCGGGACAGGGGATACAGCCCCAGCATTTT
>NA|TRBV2|TRBJ2-7|NA
CASSEADRTYEQYF
TGTGCCAGCAGTGAGGCGGACAGAACCTACGAGCAGTACTTC
>once|TRBV30|TRBJ1-2|NA
CAWRPGKSGYTF
TGTGCCTGGAGACCCGGGAAGAGTGGCTACACCTTC